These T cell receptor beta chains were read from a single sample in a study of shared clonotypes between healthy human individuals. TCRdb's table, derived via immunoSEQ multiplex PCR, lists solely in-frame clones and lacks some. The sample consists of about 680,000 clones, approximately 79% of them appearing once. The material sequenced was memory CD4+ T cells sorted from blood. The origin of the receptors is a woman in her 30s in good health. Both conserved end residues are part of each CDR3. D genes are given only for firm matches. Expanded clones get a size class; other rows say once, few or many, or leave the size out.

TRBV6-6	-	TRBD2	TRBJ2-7	TGTGCCAGCAGTACTACTAGCGGCTACGAGCAGTACTTC	CASSTTSGYEQYF
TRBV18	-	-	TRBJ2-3	TGTGCCAGCTCACTACTAGGGGAAGATACGCAGTATTTT	CASSLLGEDTQYF
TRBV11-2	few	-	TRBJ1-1	TGTGCCAGCAGCTCCTCGGACAGGAACACTGAAGCTTTCTTT	CASSSSDRNTEAFF
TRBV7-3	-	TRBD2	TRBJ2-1	TGTGCCAGCAGCCCATCACTAGCGGGAGGGACGGGTGAGCAGTTCTTC	CASSPSLAGGTGEQFF
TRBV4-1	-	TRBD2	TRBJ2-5	TGCGCCAGCAGCCAGGACCTTGATGCTAGCGGGAGCGCGTGGGAGACCCAGTACTTC	CASSQDLDASGSAWETQYF
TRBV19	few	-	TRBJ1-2	TGTGCCAGTAGTGGCCTGAAGGGATCGGGGGGCTACACCTTC	CASSGLKGSGGYTF
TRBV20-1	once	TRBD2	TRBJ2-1	TGCAGTGCAGCCACTAGCGGAGAGCAGTTCTTC	CSAATSGEQFF
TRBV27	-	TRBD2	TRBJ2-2	TGTGCCAGCAGCCCACGCCTAGCGGACTACACCGGGGAGCTGTTTTTT	CASSPRLADYTGELFF
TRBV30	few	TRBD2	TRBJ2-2	TGTGCCTGGAGCGAATGGGCGGGAGGGCTAGGCACCGGGGAGCTGTTTTTT	CAWSEWAGGLGTGELFF
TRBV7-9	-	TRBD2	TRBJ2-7	TGTGCCAGCAGGTTAGCGGGAGCGGCCTACGAGCAGTACTTC	CASRLAGAAYEQYF
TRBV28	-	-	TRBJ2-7	TGTGCCAGCACCCCCCACGGGCTCACCTCAGGGTACGAGCAGTACTTC	CASTPHGLTSGYEQYF
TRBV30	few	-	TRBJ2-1	TGTGCCTGGACTGAGACTGGCGGGTTAAACAATGAGCAGTTCTTC	CAWTETGGLNNEQFF
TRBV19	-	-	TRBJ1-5	TGTGCCAGTAGTATAGGGGTGGACGTCCAGCCCCAGCATTTT	CASSIGVDVQPQHF
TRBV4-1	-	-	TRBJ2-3	TGCGCCAGCAGCCAACCCCTCCTTGTAGCGGAAGGCACAGATACGCAGTATTTT	CASSQPLLVAEGTDTQYF
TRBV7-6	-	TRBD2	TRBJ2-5	TGTGCCAGCAGCCAGCGGGGGCTAGCGATAAAGGGGACCCAGTACTTC	CASSQRGLAIKGTQYF
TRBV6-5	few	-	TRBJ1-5	TGTGCCAGCAGCCATCTGGGGCCCCAGCATTTT	CASSHLGPQHF
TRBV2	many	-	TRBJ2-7	TGTGCCAGCAGTGTGCAGGGGGGAATGTACGAGCAGTACTTC	CASSVQGGMYEQYF
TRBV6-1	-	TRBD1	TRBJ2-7	TGTGCCAGCAGGGGGACAGGTGAAGCGTACGAGCAGTACTTC	CASRGTGEAYEQYF
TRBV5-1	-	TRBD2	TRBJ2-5	TGCGCCAGCAGCTTACTAGCGGGGCCAGAGACCCAGTACTTC	CASSLLAGPETQYF
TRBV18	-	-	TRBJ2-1	TGTGCCAGCTCACCACTTGGCCCGTGGGAGCAGTTCTTC	CASSPLGPWEQFF
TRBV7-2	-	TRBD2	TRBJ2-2	TGTGCCAGCAGCCTAAGCGGGAACTCCGGGGAGCTGTTTTTT	CASSLSGNSGELFF
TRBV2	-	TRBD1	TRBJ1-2	TGTGCCAGCTCCAGACAGGGGCAGGAGGGCTACACCTTC	CASSRQGQEGYTF
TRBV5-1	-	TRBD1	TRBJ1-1	TGCGCCAGCAGCGGAGGGGGCTCGGTAGCTTTCTTT	CASSGGGSVAFF
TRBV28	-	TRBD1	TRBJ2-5	TGTGCCAGCATTTCAGGACAGGGCGGGTCCATGTTTCACTTC	CASISGQGGSMFHF
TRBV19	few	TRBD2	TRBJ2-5	TGTGCCAGTAGTAAATTAGCGGGAGCACGAGAGACCCAGTACTTC	CASSKLAGARETQYF
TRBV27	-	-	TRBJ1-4	TGTGCCAGCAGTTTAACCGGACAGTGGAGGGGAAAACTGTTTTTT	CASSLTGQWRGKLFF
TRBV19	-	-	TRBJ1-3	TGTGCCAGTCGTCGGGTCGACAGCGACGGAAACACCATATATTTT	CASRRVDSDGNTIYF
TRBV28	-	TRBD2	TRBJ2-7	TGTGCCAGCAGTGGAGCGGGAGGGGTTCGCGAGCAGTACTTC	CASSGAGGVREQYF
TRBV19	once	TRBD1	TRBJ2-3	TGTGCCAGTAGTATCTCTTGGACAGGGTCAGATACGCAGTATTTT	CASSISWTGSDTQYF
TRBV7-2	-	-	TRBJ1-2	TGTGCCAGCAGCCCGGGGGCTTCAGGCTATGGCTACACCTTC	CASSPGASGYGYTF
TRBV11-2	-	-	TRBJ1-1	TGTGCCAGCAGGGGATTACAGGGTCAAATGAACACTGAAGCTTTCTTT	CASRGLQGQMNTEAFF
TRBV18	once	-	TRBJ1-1	TGTGCCAGCTCACCTTCTGGGACGGATAACACTGAAGCTTTCTTT	CASSPSGTDNTEAFF
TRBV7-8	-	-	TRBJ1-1	TGTGCCACCCTCGTGTCTACACACTACGACGACATGAACACTGAAGCTTTCTTT	CATLVSTHYDDMNTEAFF
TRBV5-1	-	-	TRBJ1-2	TGCGCCAGCAGCTTGGCCCTGGGGGACTATGGCTACACCTTC	CASSLALGDYGYTF
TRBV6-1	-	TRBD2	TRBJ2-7	TGTGCCAGCAGTATTGGGACTAGCGGGACCTACGAGCAGTACTTC	CASSIGTSGTYEQYF
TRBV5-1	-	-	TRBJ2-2	TGCGCCAGCAGCAGCGGGACAACGACGACCGGGGAGCTGTTTTTT	CASSSGTTTTGELFF
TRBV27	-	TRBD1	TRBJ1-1	TGTGCCAGCAGTACCCTGGACAGGCGGAACACTGAAGCTTTCTTT	CASSTLDRRNTEAFF
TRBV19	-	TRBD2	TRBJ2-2	TGTGCCAGTAGAAAGGGACTAGCGGTTACCGGGGAGCTGTTTTTT	CASRKGLAVTGELFF
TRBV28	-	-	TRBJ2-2	TGTGCCACCATCTCTCGTTTGAACACCGGGGAGCTGTTTTTT	CATISRLNTGELFF
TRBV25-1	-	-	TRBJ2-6	TGTGCCAGCAGTTCTCTCGGGACAAAGGGGGCCAACGTCCTGACTTTC	CASSSLGTKGANVLTF
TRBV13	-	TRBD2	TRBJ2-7	TGTGCCAGCAGCGAAGCGGGAGGGGATGGCTACGAGCAGTACTTC	CASSEAGGDGYEQYF
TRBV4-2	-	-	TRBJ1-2	TGTGCCAGCAGCCAAGATCAGGGGAGTTGGGATGGCTACACCTTC	CASSQDQGSWDGYTF
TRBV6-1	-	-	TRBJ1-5	TGTGCCAGCAGTGAGAATGGATTGAGGCCCCAGCATTTT	CASSENGLRPQHF
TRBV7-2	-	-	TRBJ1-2	TGTGCCAGCAGCTTAATGGGGATGGGATACACCTTC	CASSLMGMGYTF
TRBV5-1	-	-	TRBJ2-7	TGCGCCAGCAGCCCCGAGAACATATACGAGCAGTACTTC	CASSPENIYEQYF
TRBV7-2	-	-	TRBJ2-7	TGTGCCAGCAGCTCTCCCCGGGGTACCTACGAGCAGTACTTC	CASSSPRGTYEQYF
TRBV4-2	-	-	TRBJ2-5	TGTGCCAGCAGCCAAGATCGTGTCGAGACCCAGTACTTC	CASSQDRVETQYF
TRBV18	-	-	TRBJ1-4	TGTGCCAGCTCATTCGGACAACTTGAAAAACTGTTTTTT	CASSFGQLEKLFF
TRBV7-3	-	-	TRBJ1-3	TGTGCCAGCAGCTTAAGGGGGGCTGGAAACACCATATATTTT	CASSLRGAGNTIYF
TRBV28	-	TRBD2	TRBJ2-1	TGTGCCAGCAGTCCCACCCTAGCGGGAGTCTACAATGAGCAGTTCTTC	CASSPTLAGVYNEQFF
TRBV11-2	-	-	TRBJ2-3	TGTGCCAGCAGCGAGATGGGGACATATACTAGCACAGATACGCAGTATTTT	CASSEMGTYTSTDTQYF
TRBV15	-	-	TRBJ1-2	TGTGCCACCAGTCGGCCCACTGGGCAGGTTCGACACTATGGCTACACCTTC	CATSRPTGQVRHYGYTF
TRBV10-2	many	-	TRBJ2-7	TGCGCCAGCAGTGAGTCAGCGCAGACCTACGAGCAGTACTTC	CASSESAQTYEQYF
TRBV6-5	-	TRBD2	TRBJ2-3	TGTGCCACTCGGGCGGGAGCAGGCACAGATACGCAGTATTTT	CATRAGAGTDTQYF